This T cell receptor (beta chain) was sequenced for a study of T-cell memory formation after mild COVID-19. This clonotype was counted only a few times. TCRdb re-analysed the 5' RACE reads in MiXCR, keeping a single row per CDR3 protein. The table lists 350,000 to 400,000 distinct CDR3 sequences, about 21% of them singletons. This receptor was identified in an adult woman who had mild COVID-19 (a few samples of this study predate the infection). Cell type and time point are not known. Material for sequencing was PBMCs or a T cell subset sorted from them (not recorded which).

The CDR3 sequence: CATGGQANFNTGELFF. CDR3 DNA sequence: TGTGCCACCGGGGGACAGGCGAATTTTAACACCGGGGAGCTGTTTTTT. V and J are TRBV24-1 and TRBJ2-2, with TRBD1 matching over 8 bases. This CDR3 comprises 16 residues. J gave up 2 bases and V 9 bases, and 10 bases lay outside the gene matches. Germline V gene data show CDR1 as KGHDR and CDR2 as SFDVKD.